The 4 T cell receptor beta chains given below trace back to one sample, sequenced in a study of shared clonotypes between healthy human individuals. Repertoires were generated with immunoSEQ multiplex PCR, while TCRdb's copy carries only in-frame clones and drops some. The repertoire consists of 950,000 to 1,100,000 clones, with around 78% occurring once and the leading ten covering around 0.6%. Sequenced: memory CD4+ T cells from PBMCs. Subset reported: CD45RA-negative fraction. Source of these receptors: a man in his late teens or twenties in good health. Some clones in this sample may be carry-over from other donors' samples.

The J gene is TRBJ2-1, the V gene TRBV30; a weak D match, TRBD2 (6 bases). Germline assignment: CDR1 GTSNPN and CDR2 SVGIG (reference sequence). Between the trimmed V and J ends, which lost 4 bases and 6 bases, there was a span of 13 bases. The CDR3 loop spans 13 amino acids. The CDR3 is CAWTTMGGNEQFF. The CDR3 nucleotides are TGTGCCTGGACTACGATGGGGGGCAATGAGCAGTTCTTC.

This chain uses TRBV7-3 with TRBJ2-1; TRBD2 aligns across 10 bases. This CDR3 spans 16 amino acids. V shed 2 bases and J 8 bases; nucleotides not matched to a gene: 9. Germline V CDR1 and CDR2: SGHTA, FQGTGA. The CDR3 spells CASSLLGLAGVDEQFF. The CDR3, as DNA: TGTGCCAGCAGCTTACTCGGTCTAGCGGGAGTGGATGAGCAGTTCTTC.

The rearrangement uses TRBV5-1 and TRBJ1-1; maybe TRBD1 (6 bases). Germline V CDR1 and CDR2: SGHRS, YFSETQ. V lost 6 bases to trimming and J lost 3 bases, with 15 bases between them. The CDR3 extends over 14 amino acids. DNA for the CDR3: TGCGCCAGCACCAGGGCCTCAGGGGACACTGAAGCTTTCTTT. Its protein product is CASTRASGDTEAFF.

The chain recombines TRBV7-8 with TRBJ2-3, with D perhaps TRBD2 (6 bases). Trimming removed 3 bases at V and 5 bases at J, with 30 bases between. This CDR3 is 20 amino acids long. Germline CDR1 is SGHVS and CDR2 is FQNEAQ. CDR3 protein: CASSFLPLLLASKPGDTQYF. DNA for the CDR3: TGTGCCAGCAGCTTTTTGCCTCTCTTACTAGCCTCCAAACCTGGAGATACGCAGTATTTT.